These 3 T cell receptor beta chains originate from one sample sequenced in a study of T cells in women clearing cervical HPV infection. The data were produced by immunoSEQ multiplex PCR, yet TCRdb's version contains in-frame clones alone and is incomplete. The sample includes about 36,000 clones. The sample was blood buffy coat. The origin of the receptors is a woman between 18 and 69 years old with a cervical HPV16 infection that either progressed to CIN3+ or cleared (not recorded which).

Comments on this clone: Coverage ceases 3 residues before the CDR3 finishes, and the germline J gene fills in the end. The rearrangement uses TRBV12-3 or TRBV12-4 and TRBJ2-7; 10 nucleotides agree with TRBD1. The CDR3 loop spans 19 amino acids. Trimming took 4 bases from V and 5 from J; bases not matched to a gene: 20. CDR3 sequence: CASSSAGTGAPIPPDEQYF. The CDR3 bases that were read are TGTGCCAGCAGTTCAGCCGGGACAGGGGCCCCAATCCCGCCTGACGAG.

As for this clone: The CDR3 end is not reached by the read, which stops 3 residues before it; the germline J gene fills it in. The chain couples TRBV5-1 to TRBJ2-2, with 9 bases aligning to TRBD1. Germline CDR1 and CDR2: SGHRS and YFSETQ. The CDR3 has 14 amino acids. V was pared by 4 bases and J by 4 bases, with 2 bases of the junction left unmatched. The sequenced CDR3 bases are TGCGCCAGCAGCCCACAGGGGGCCACCGGGGAG. Protein product: CASSPQGATGE. The CDR3 as a whole reads CASSPQGATGELFF.

Note on this clone: The read terminates 3 residues ahead of where the CDR3 ends, so the germline J gene completes it. This chain joins TRBV12-5 and TRBJ1-6; TRBD1 aligns across 8 bases. This CDR3 has 18 residues. Germline values: CDR1 LGHNT, CDR2 FRNRAP. V lost 3 bases and J lost 6; bases outside the gene matches: 13. CDR3 DNA, as far as it was read: TGTGCTAGTGGTTTACTTTATACAGGGGGTGACTTTAATTCACCC. Residues: CASGLLYTGGDFNSP. In full, the CDR3 is CASGLLYTGGDFNSPLHF.